One and the same sample provided the 27 T cell receptor beta chains below, sequenced in a study of regulatory T cells in long-lasting Graves disease. The sample's time point: newly diagnosed GD, antithyroid drugs for less than 3 months. The TCR library was made from RNA that had been extracted from PBMCs in TRIzol. CDR3 regions were amplified by Arm-PCR using iRepertoire HTBI primers to build TCR beta libraries. Using its own MiXCR run on the multiplex PCR reads, TCRdb lists one record per CDR3 protein. The table includes roughly 610,000 distinct CDR3 sequences, roughly 15% detected once. A further study also used this sample, focusing on T cells in Graves' hyperthyroidism and ophthalmopathy.

The input for sequencing was peripheral blood mononuclear cells (PBMCs), taken at new diagnosis, from a patient treated with antithyroid drugs. The receptors here all came from a woman in her 30s with Graves disease.

This clonotype has at least ten counts. The chain employs TRBV2 and TRBJ2-5; D possibly corresponds to TRBD1 (6 bases). Germline V lookup: CDR1 SNHLY, CDR2 FYNNEI. Deletions cut 7 bases from V and 2 bases from J, with 14 bases between. The CDR3 is made up of 14 amino acids. CDR3 region: CASKQDSQQETQYF. For the CDR3, the DNA is TGTGCCAGCAAGCAGGACAGCCAGCAAGAGACCCAGTACTTC.

This clonotype has only a few counts. This chain connects TRBV13 to TRBJ2-3; 11 nucleotides line up with TRBD2. V shed 4 bases, J shed 4 bases, and the junction held 16 bases outside the gene matches. This CDR3 has 19 residues. Germline V gene sequence: CDR1 PRHDT, CDR2 FYEKMQ (reference sequence). The CDR3 DNA is TGTGCCAGCAGCTCTGGAGGGCTAGCGGGAGGATGGAGGCCAGATACGCAGTATTTT. Its translation: CASSSGGLAGGWRPDTQYF.

The chain combines TRBV6-2 or TRBV6-3 with TRBJ2-1; the match to TRBD1 covers 10 bases. J gave up 3 bases and V 4 bases, and 3 bases lay outside the gene matches. CDR3 length: 15 amino acids. Germline loops: CDR1 MNHEY, CDR2 SVGEGT. The CDR3 DNA reads TGTGCCAGCAGTTTGGGACAGGGGCGCTACAATGAGCAGTTCTTC. Translation gives CASSLGQGRYNEQFF.

This clonotype appeared a few times. This chain uses TRBV6-1 with TRBJ2-7; D possibly matches TRBD1 or TRBD2 (5 bases each). Germline V gives CDR1 MNHNS, CDR2 SASEGT. The CDR3 has 12 amino acids. V lost 8 bases and J lost 6, with 14 bases in between. The CDR3 is CASGGSLREQYF. CDR3 coding DNA: TGTGCCAGCGGGGGAAGCTTACGCGAGCAGTACTTC.

V and J are TRBV18 and TRBJ2-1; D not resolved. From germline, CDR1 is KGHSH and CDR2 LQKENI. V was trimmed by 8 bases and J by 10 bases, leaving 18 bases between them. The CDR3 contains 13 residues. CDR3 coding DNA: TGTGCCAGCAGCCCCGCAGAGACTGGAGAGCAGTTCTTC. It encodes CASSPAETGEQFF.

This chain links TRBV12-3 or TRBV12-4 with TRBJ1-3; D might be TRBD1 (5 bases). V was clipped by 9 bases and J by 2 bases, with 17 bases between them. The CDR3 consists of 15 residues. The CDR3 loop is CASLIGGVPGNTIYF. The DNA of the CDR3 is TGTGCCAGTCTTATCGGGGGGGTTCCTGGAAACACCATATATTTT.

This clonotype was picked up a small number of times. V and J are TRBV18 and TRBJ1-2; 10 nucleotides agree with TRBD1. Germline V gives CDR1 KGHSH, CDR2 LQKENI. V shed 3 bases and J 3 bases; nucleotides not matched to a gene: 10. The CDR3 has 17 amino acids. CDR3 region: CASSPLTGTGDHYGYTF. CDR3 coding DNA: TGTGCCAGCTCACCCCTTACTGGGACAGGGGACCACTATGGCTACACCTTC. The full variable domain, completed using reference TRBV18 and TRBJ1-2, is NAGVMQNPRHLVRRRGQEARLRCSPMKGHSHVYWYRQLPEEGLKFMVYLQKENIIDESGMPKERFSAEFPKEGPSILRIQQVVRGDSAAYFCASSPLTGTGDHYGYTFGSGTRLTVV.

This sequence joins TRBV6-2 or TRBV6-3 and TRBJ1-1; possible D gene TRBD1, 5 bases. The germline V gene has CDR1 MNHEY and CDR2 SVGEGT. The CDR3 length is 15 residues. Trimming removed 0 bases at V and 1 base at J, with 9 bases between. The CDR3, as DNA: TGTGCCAGCAGTTACTCTTTGGGGCAGAACACTGAAGCTTTCTTT. This gives the protein CASSYSLGQNTEAFF.

This clonotype was counted between two and nine times. The rearrangement links TRBV18 to TRBJ2-3; D gene ambiguous. The length of the CDR3 is 15 residues. Germline V gene lookup returns CDR1 KGHSH and CDR2 LQKENI. V was trimmed by 1 base and J by 1 base, leaving 9 bases between them. This CDR3 reads CASSPRGQRTDTQYF. In DNA form, the CDR3 reads TGTGCCAGCTCACCACGCGGCCAACGCACAGATACGCAGTATTTT.

This clonotype was counted a few times. This chain uses TRBV9 with TRBJ2-3; 9 bases map to TRBD1. The CDR3 loop spans 16 amino acids. CDR1 and CDR2 (germline): SGDLS, YYNGEE. The J segment lost 2 bases and the V segment lost 4 bases, leaving 8 bases of the junction unmatched. DNA for the CDR3: TGTGCCAGCAGCACCTCCGGGACAGGGAACACAGATACGCAGTATTTT. Protein: CASSTSGTGNTDTQYF.

This clonotype has a handful of counts. This sequence joins TRBV4-1 and TRBJ2-7; D gene ambiguous. The V end lost 0 bases, the J end lost 6 bases, and 18 bases lay between the germline ends. Germline-derived CDR1 and CDR2 are MGHRA and YSYEKL. CDR3 size: 16 residues. CDR3 loop: CASSQDPRWGPVEQYF. As DNA, the CDR3 is TGCGCCAGCAGCCAAGATCCCCGGTGGGGTCCGGTCGAGCAGTACTTC.

In its sample, this clonotype was seen many times. This sequence joins TRBV25-1 and TRBJ2-1, with 8 nucleotides matching TRBD2. CDR1 and CDR2 (germline): MGHDK, SYGVNS. The CDR3 consists of 17 residues. V was pared by 6 bases and J by 7 bases, with 17 bases of the junction left unmatched. The CDR3 protein is CASSVSGGGDRQNEQFF. The CDR3 bases are TGTGCCAGCAGCGTATCGGGAGGGGGAGACCGCCAGAATGAGCAGTTCTTC. Supplemented by reference TRBV25-1 and TRBJ2-1, the full variable domain reads EADIYQTPRYLVIGTGKKITLECSQTMGHDKMYWYQQDPGMELHLIHYSYGVNSTEKGDLSSESTVSRIRTEHFPLTLESARPSHTSQYLCASSVSGGGDRQNEQFFGPGTRLTVL.

This chain links TRBV6-5 with TRBJ2-2, with 7 nucleotides matching TRBD1. The CDR3 length is 14 residues. The germline gives CDR1 MNHEY, CDR2 SVGAGI. V trimming: 4 bases; J trimming: 6 bases; junction bases outside the gene matches: 5. For the CDR3, the DNA is TGTGCCAGCAGTTCCAGGGACAGATCCGGGGAGCTGTTTTTT. Residues: CASSSRDRSGELFF.

V usage is TRBV28 and J usage is TRBJ1-2, with D unclear. This CDR3 comprises 13 residues. The V gene lost 3 bases and the J gene lost 2 bases, with 7 bases spanning the gap. CDR1 is MDHEN and CDR2 is SYDVKM in the germline V gene. CDR3 residues: CASSFMANYGYTF. CDR3 in DNA: TGTGCCAGCAGTTTTATGGCGAACTATGGCTACACCTTC.

The CDR3 sequence: CASSIEQGAKNTIYF. The DNA for the CDR3 is TGTGCCAGCAGCATCGAACAGGGGGCTAAAAACACCATATATTTT. The genes are TRBV14 and TRBJ1-3; TRBD1 matches at 9 bases. Germline CDR1 SGHDN, CDR2 FVKESK. CDR3 length: 15 amino acids. J was trimmed by 6 bases and V by 5 bases; bases with no gene match: 8.

V is TRBV3-1 and J is TRBJ1-5, with D tentatively TRBD1 (5 bases). Germline loops: CDR1 LGHDT, CDR2 YNNKEL (reference sequence). The V end was cut by 1 base, the J end by 10 bases, with 17 bases between. CDR3 length: 15 residues. DNA of the CDR3: TGTGCCAGCAGCCAAGGAGGGACGGCTAATAACCCCCAGCATTTT. Translated: CASSQGGTANNPQHF.

This clonotype was observed at least ten times. This chain uses TRBV6-1 with TRBJ2-2; the D is unclear. The CDR3 runs 13 residues. The V and J ends lost 2 bases and 5 bases respectively, with 6 bases between them. Germline V gene data show CDR1 as MNHNS and CDR2 as SASEGT. CDR3 bases: TGTGCCAGCAGTGAAATTACGACCGGGGAGCTGTTTTTT. This translates into CASSEITTGELFF.

In its sample, this clonotype was seen a few times. The chain employs TRBV27 and TRBJ2-4; perhaps D is TRBD1 or TRBD2 (5 bases each). The CDR3 spans 17 residues. The V gene lost 6 bases and the J gene lost 2 bases, with 20 bases spanning the gap. The germline V gene has CDR1 MNHEY and CDR2 SMNVEV (reference sequence). The CDR3 DNA reads TGTGCCAGCAGCCCCGGGGCTTTTGGGGCAACCAAAAACATTCAGTACTTC. This gives the protein CASSPGAFGATKNIQYF.

J is TRBJ2-3 and V is TRBV4-1, with D uncertain. The length of the CDR3 is 15 residues. Trimming took off 5 bases at V and 2 bases at J, with 14 bases between the two ends. CDR1 and CDR2 (germline): MGHRA, YSYEKL. The CDR3 reads CASSGSASNTDTQYF. CDR3 nucleotides: TGCGCCAGCAGCGGGTCGGCGTCAAACACAGATACGCAGTATTTT.

This sequence joins TRBV20-1 and TRBJ2-7, with D possibly matching TRBD1 (5 bases). This CDR3 comprises 13 residues. V lost 0 bases and J lost 3, with 9 bases in between. Germline V gene sequence: CDR1 DFQATT, CDR2 SNEGSKA (reference sequence). This chain's CDR3 is CSARDRAGYEQYF. As DNA, the CDR3 is TGCAGTGCTAGAGACAGGGCTGGCTACGAGCAGTACTTC.

This clonotype was counted ten times or more. The chain has TRBV20-1 and TRBJ2-7; possible D gene TRBD2, 5 bases. Per the germline V gene, CDR1 is DFQATT and CDR2 is SNEGSKA (reference sequence). The CDR3 extends over 14 amino acids. Trimming left V 3 bases short and J 2 bases short, with 14 bases between. The CDR3 DNA is TGCAGTGCTAGTATCGCCGCGACTACCTACGAGCAGTACTTC. It translates to CSASIAATTYEQYF.

This clonotype was seen repeatedly, ten times or more. This chain uses TRBV7-9 with TRBJ2-1, with TRBD1 matching over 8 bases. With V trimmed by 5 bases and J by 5 bases, 8 bases remained unmatched. CDR1 and CDR2 (germline): SEHNR, FQNEAQ (reference sequence). The CDR3 extends over 15 amino acids. The CDR3 protein is CASSTSRGPHNEQFF. The CDR3 DNA reads TGTGCCAGCAGCACCTCCAGGGGGCCACACAATGAGCAGTTCTTC.

This chain connects TRBV9 to TRBJ2-6; D uncertain. Deletions cut 4 bases from V and 0 bases from J, with 11 bases between. The CDR3 has 16 amino acids. Germline V CDR1 and CDR2: SGDLS, YYNGEE. The CDR3 DNA reads as TGTGCCAGCAGCTCCAACAGACGCTCTGGGGCCAACGTCCTGACTTTC. Protein product: CASSSNRRSGANVLTF.

As regards this clonotype: A read error may explain this, as a much larger clone is one base away. The V gene is TRBV20-1, the J gene TRBJ1-5, with unresolved D. Germline lookup yields CDR1 DFQATT and CDR2 SNEGSKA (reference sequence). V was cut by 5 bases and J by 4 bases, with 15 bases left in between. CDR3 length: 14 amino acids. CDR3 bases: TGCAGTGCTGTAACGGAGTACCTAAATCAGCCCCAGCATTTT. This translates into CSAVTEYLNQPQHF.

This clonotype appeared many times. V usage is TRBV28 and J usage is TRBJ2-7; D is perhaps TRBD2 (6 bases). Germline V gene lookup returns CDR1 MDHEN and CDR2 SYDVKM. V dropped 6 bases and J dropped 2 bases, with 20 bases sitting between them. The CDR3 contains 16 residues. The CDR3 bases are TGTGCCAGCAGCCCCCTTGTAGGGCGGGACGCCTACGAGCAGTACTTC. Amino acid sequence: CASSPLVGRDAYEQYF.

J is TRBJ1-5 and V is TRBV6-1; the D gene is possibly TRBD1 (5 bases). V was cut by 5 bases and J by 5 bases, with 19 bases left in between. The CDR3 length is 16 residues. Germline V gene sequence: CDR1 MNHNS, CDR2 SASEGT. CDR3 region: CASSKLLGGRDQPQHF. The CDR3 region has the DNA TGTGCCAGCAGTAAACTCCTTGGGGGGAGGGATCAGCCCCAGCATTTT.

The V and J genes are TRBV19 and TRBJ2-7; 7 bases fit TRBD1. The CDR3 extends over 15 amino acids. J gave up 3 bases and V 4 bases, and 9 bases lay outside the gene matches. Germline V gene data show CDR1 as LNHDA and CDR2 as SQIVND (reference sequence). The CDR3 spells CASSTIDRDYYEQYF. Here the CDR3 DNA reads TGTGCCAGTAGTACTATCGACAGGGATTACTACGAGCAGTACTTC.